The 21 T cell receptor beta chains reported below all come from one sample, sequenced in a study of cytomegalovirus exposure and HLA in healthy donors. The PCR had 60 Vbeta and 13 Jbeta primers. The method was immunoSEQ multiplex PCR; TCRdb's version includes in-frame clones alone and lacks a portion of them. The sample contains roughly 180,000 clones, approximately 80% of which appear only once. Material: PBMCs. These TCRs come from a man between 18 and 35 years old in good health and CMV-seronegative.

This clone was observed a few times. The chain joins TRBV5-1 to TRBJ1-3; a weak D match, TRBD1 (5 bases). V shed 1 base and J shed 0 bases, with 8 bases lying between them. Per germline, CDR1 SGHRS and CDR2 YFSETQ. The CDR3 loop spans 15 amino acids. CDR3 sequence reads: CASSLTGSSGNTIYF. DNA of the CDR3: TGCGCCAGCAGCTTGACAGGCAGCTCTGGAAACACCATATATTTT.

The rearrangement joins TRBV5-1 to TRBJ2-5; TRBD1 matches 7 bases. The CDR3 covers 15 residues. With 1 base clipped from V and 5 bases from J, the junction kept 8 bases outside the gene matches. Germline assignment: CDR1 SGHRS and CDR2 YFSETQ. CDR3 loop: CASSLFTGARETQYF. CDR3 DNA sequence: TGCGCCAGCAGCTTGTTTACAGGGGCTCGGGAGACCCAGTACTTC.

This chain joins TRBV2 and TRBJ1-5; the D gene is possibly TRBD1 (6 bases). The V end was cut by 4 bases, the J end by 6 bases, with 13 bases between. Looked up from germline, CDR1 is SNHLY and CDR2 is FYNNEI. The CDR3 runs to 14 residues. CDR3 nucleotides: TGTGCCAGCAGTGTGGGGGCGCGAGCTCAGCCCCAGCATTTT. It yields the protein CASSVGARAQPQHF. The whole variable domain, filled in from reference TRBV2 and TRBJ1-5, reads EPEVTQTPSHQVTQMGQEVILRCVPISNHLYFYWYRQILGQKVEFLVSFYNNEISEKSEIFDDQFSVERPDGSNFTLKIRSTKLEDSAMYFCASSVGARAQPQHFGDGTRLSIL.

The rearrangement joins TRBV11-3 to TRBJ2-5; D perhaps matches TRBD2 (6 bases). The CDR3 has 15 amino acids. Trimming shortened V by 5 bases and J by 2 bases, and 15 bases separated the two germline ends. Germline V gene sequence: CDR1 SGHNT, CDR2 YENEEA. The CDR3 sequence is CASSPRGGGQETQYF. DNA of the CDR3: TGTGCCAGCAGCCCCCGGGGCGGAGGGCAAGAGACCCAGTACTTC.

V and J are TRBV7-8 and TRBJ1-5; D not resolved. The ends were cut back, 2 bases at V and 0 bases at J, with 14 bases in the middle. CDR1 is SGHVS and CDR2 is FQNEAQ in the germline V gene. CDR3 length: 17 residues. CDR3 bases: TGTGCCAGCAGCTTATGGAACCGCGGCGTTAGCAATCAGCCCCAGCATTTT. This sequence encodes CASSLWNRGVSNQPQHF.

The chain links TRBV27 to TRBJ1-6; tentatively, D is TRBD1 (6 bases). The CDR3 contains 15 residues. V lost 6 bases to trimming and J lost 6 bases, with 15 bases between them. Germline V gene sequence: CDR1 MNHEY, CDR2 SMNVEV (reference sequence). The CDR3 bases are TGTGCCAGCAGCCCCATTCAGGGGACTAATTCACCCCTCCACTTT. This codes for CASSPIQGTNSPLHF.

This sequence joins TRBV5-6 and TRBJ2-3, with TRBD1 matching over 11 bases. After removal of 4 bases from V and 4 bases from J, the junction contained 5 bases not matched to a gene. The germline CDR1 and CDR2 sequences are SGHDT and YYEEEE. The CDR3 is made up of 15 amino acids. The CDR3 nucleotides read TGTGCCAGCAGCGCGGGACAGGGGGTGGCAGATACGCAGTATTTT. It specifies CASSAGQGVADTQYF. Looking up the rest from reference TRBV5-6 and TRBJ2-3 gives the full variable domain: DAGVTQSPTHLIKTRGQQVTLRCSPKSGHDTVSWYQQALGQGPQFIFQYYEEEERQRGNFPDRFSGHQFPNYSSELNVNALLLGDSALYLCASSAGQGVADTQYFGPGTRLTVL.

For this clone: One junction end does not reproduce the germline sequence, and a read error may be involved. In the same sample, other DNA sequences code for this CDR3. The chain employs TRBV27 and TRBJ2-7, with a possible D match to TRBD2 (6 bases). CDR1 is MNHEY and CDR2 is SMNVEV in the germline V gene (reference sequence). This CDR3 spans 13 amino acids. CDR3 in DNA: TGCGCCAGCAGTTTTGGGCGGGGTTACGAGCAGTACTTC. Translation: CASSFGRGYEQYF.

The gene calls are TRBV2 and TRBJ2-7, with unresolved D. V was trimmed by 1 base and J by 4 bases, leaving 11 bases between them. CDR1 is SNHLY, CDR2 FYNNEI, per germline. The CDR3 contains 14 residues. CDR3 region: CASSEEGRLYEQYF. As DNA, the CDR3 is TGTGCCAGCAGTGAAGAAGGAAGACTTTACGAGCAGTACTTC.

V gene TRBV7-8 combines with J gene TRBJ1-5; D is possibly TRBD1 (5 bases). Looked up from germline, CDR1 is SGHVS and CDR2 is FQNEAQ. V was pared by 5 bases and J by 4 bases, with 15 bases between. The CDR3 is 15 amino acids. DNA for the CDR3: TGTGCCAGCAGCACTTCGACAGCTCCAAATCAGCCCCAGCATTTT. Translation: CASSTSTAPNQPQHF.

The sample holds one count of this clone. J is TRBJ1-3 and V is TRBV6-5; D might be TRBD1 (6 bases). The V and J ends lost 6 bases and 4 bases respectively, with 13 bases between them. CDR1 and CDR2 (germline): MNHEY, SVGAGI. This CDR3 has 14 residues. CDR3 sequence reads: CASSGGTLGNTIYF. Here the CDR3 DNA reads TGTGCCAGCAGCGGGGGGACACTGGGAAACACCATATATTTT.

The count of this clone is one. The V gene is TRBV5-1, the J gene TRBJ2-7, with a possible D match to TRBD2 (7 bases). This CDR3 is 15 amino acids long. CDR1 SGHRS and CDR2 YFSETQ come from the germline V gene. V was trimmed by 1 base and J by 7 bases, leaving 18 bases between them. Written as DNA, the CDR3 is TGCGCCAGCAGCTTGTCCCCGGGGGGCGCGGGGGAGCAGTACTTC. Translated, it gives CASSLSPGGAGEQYF.

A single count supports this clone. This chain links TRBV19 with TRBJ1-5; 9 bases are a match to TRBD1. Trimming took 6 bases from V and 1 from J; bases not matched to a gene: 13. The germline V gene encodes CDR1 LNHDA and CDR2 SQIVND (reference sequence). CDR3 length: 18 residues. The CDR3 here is CASRTGTGTSVSNQPQHF. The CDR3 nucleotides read TGTGCCAGTAGGACCGGGACAGGGACGTCGGTGAGCAATCAGCCCCAGCATTTT.

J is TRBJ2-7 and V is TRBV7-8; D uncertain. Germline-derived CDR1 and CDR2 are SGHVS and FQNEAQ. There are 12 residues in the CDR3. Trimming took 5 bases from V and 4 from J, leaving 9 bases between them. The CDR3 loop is CASSPESYEQYF. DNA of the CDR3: TGTGCCAGCAGCCCCGAGAGTTACGAGCAGTACTTC.

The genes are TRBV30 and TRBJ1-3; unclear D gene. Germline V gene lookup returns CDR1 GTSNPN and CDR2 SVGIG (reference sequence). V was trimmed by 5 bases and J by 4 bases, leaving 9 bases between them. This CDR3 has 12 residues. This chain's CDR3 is CAWGRGGNTIYF. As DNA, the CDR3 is TGTGCCTGGGGACGGGGAGGAAACACCATATATTTT.

This chain's CDR3 is CASSDTILRQGSGYGYTF. The CDR3 DNA reads as TGTGCCAGCAGTGACACGATCCTACGACAGGGTTCAGGCTATGGCTACACCTTC. The rearrangement links TRBV6-1 to TRBJ1-2, with 7 bases lining up with TRBD1. CDR3 length: 18 amino acids. J lost 4 bases, V lost 3 bases, and 17 bases had no gene match. CDR1 MNHNS and CDR2 SASEGT come from the germline V gene.

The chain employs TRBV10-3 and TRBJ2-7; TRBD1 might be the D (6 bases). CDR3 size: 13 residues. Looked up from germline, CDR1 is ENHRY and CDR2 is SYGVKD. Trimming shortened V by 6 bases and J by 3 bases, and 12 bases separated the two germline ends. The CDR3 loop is CAIRVDSDYEQYF. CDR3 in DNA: TGTGCCATCAGGGTGGACAGCGACTACGAGCAGTACTTC.

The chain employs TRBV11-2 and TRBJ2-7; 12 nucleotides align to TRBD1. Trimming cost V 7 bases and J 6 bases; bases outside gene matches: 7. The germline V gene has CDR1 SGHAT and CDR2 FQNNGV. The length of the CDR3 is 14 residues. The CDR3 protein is CASTPGQGASEQYF. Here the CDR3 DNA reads TGTGCCAGCACCCCGGGACAGGGGGCAAGCGAGCAGTACTTC.

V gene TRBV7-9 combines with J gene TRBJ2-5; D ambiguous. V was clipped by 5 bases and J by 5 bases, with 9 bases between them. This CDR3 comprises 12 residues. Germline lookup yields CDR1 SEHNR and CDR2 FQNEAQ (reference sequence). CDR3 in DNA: TGTGCCAGCAGCGAACGCGGTGAGACCCAGTACTTC. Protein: CASSERGETQYF.

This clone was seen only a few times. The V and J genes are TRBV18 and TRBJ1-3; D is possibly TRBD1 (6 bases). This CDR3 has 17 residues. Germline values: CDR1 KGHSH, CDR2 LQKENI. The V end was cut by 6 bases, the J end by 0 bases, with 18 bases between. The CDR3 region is CASSQGQISLSGNTIYF. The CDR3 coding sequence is TGTGCCAGCTCCCAAGGACAGATCTCTCTCTCTGGAAACACCATATATTTT.

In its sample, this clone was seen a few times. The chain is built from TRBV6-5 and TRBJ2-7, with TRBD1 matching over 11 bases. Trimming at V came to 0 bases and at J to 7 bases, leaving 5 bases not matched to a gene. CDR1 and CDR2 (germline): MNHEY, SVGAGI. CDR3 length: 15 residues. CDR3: CASSYSGQGAEEQYF. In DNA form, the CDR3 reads TGTGCCAGCAGTTACTCAGGACAGGGGGCCGAAGAGCAGTACTTC.